The T cell receptor (beta chain) under discussion was sequenced for a study of shared clonotypes between healthy human individuals. As for the study in general: Per donor, CD8 memory used one plate, CD8 naive used two, CD4 memory used three and CD4 naive used three. The study, taken as a whole, reports: Between a few donors, naive CD4 clonotypes were shared at a level of around 4.9%.

Naive CD45RA+ and memory CD45RA-negative subsets were split from CD4+ cells. About this clone itself: What it recognizes is unknown.

Trimming took 0 bases from V and 0 from J, leaving 14 bases between them. CDR3 size: 17 residues. The V gene's germline CDR1 is SGHRS and CDR2 YFSETQ. Some clones are missing from TCRdb's copy, which holds only in-frame ones; the method was immunoSEQ multiplex PCR. This sample yields about 2.5 million clones, of which roughly 92% are seen a single time; around 0.4% belongs to the top ten. This receptor was obtained from a man between 18 and 29 years old in good health. Some clones in this sample may be carry-over from other donors' samples. The sample was naive CD4+ T cells from PBMCs. Subset denoted: CD45RA+ positively selected. The chain combines TRBV5-1 with TRBJ2-3; D is perhaps TRBD2 (5 bases). CDR3 in amino acids: CASSLAMGATSTDTQYF. DNA of the CDR3: TGCGCCAGCAGCTTGGCCATGGGAGCGACTAGCACAGATACGCAGTATTTT.